This TCR beta chain was recovered during a study of radiation and T cells in renal cell carcinoma. Notes on the study in general: In blood, top tumor clones expanded by 2 weeks, shrinking by 4.

Data came from immunoSEQ multiplex PCR; TCRdb stores just in-frame clones and leaves some out. The sample lists more than 150,000 clones, approximately 88% seen once, with 10% to 15% in the top ten. Time point here: blood 2 weeks post-SBRT. Described treatment: 15 Gy SBRT to primary tumor, nephrectomy 4 weeks later. About this clone: Its specificity is not known.

This TCR came from a woman in her forties or fifties with renal cell carcinoma. This sample comprised blood, obtained from a patient whose treatment included radiotherapy and nephrectomy.

CDR3 in amino acids: CASSYPQRPLLEAFF. CDR3 sequence (DNA): TGTGCCAGCAGCTACCCCCAGCGGCCCCTCCTTGAAGCTTTCTTT. The chain carries TRBV5-6 and TRBJ1-1, with no clear D. Germline CDR1 is SGHDT and CDR2 is YYEEEE. This CDR3 contains 15 residues. Trimming removed 3 bases from V and 7 bases from J, with 19 bases in between.